Listed here are 5 T cell receptor beta chains from one sample, sequenced in a study of tumor and adjacent non-tumor tissue in lung cancer. A modified ARM-PCR protocol with three rounds of nested PCR amplified TCRbeta. TCRdb redid the calling of the multiplex PCR reads with MiXCR, one entry per CDR3 protein. The repertoire consists of 90,000 to 130,000 distinct CDR3 sequences, with 75% to 90% occurring once and the leading ten covering 20% to 25%. This sample's RNA came from whole unsorted tissue. Sequenced sample: lung tumor tissue. The receptor set was obtained from a man between 65 and 85 years old with non-small cell lung cancer.

V gene TRBV5-4 combines with J gene TRBJ2-5; TRBD2 matches at 7 bases. Germline CDR1 SGHNT, CDR2 YYREEE (reference sequence). This CDR3 region has 14 residues. CDR3 sequence (DNA): TGTTCGAGCAGCTTGGGAGGGGAGGCTGAGACCCAGTACTTC. Amino acid sequence: CSSSLGGEAETQYF. Drawing the rest from reference TRBV5-4 and TRBJ2-5, the complete variable domain is ETGVTQSPTHLIKTRGQQVTLRCSSQSGHNTVSWYQQALGQGPQFIFQYYREEENGRGNFPPRFSGLQFPNYSSELNVNALELDDSALYLCSSSLGGEAETQYFGPGTRLLVL.

This chain connects TRBV20-1 to TRBJ2-7; D may be TRBD2 (6 bases). Per germline, CDR1 DFQATT and CDR2 SNEGSKA (reference sequence). The CDR3 has 14 amino acids. Between the trimmed V and J ends, which lost 8 bases and 2 bases, there was a span of 19 bases. The CDR3 region is CSLPILADTYEQYF. As DNA, the CDR3 is TGCAGTCTCCCTATACTAGCTGATACCTACGAGCAGTACTTC.

On this clonotype: Its ends do not fully match the called genes, so a read error is possible. The V gene is TRBV29-1, the J gene TRBJ1-2, with no clear D. Looked up from germline, CDR1 is SQVTM and CDR2 is ANQGSEA. This CDR3 is 11 amino acids long. The CDR3: CSVVSNNGYAF. The CDR3, as DNA: TGCAGCGTTGTTAGTAATAATGGCTACGCTTTC. Supplemented by reference TRBV29-1 and TRBJ1-2, the full variable domain reads SAVISQKPSRDICQRGTSLTIQCQVDSQVTMMFWYRQQPGQSLTLIATANQGSEATYESGFVIDKFPISRPNLTFSTLTVSNMSPEDSSIYLCSVVSNNGYAFGSGTRLTVV.

This clonotype was observed a handful of times. The CDR3 DNA reads TGTGCCAGTAGGACTCGCTCTATCGGACAAAAAAACTATGGCTACACCTTC. It yields the protein CASRTRSIGQKNYGYTF. The chain has TRBV19 and TRBJ1-2; D is possibly TRBD1 (5 bases). V lost 6 bases, J lost 2 bases, and 22 bases lay in between. Germline CDR1 and CDR2: LNHDA and SQIVND (reference sequence). The CDR3 length is 17 residues. Together with reference TRBV19 and TRBJ1-2, the CDR3 gives the full variable domain: DGGITQSPKYLFRKEGQNVTLSCEQNLNHDAMYWYRQDPGQGLRLIYYSQIVNDFQKGDIAEGYSVSREKKESFPLTVTSAQKNPTAFYLCASRTRSIGQKNYGYTFGSGTRLTVV.

Points on this clonotype: Germline is not matched at one junction end, which may reflect a read error. The chain carries TRBV4-2 and TRBJ1-2, with TRBD1 identical over 8 bases. This CDR3 has 15 amino acids. CDR1 and CDR2 from the germline V gene are LGHNA and YNFKEQ. DNA of the CDR3: TGTGTCAGCAGCCAAGAAGCCAGGGGGCAGCGGGGCTGCACCTTC. This gives the protein CVSSQEARGQRGCTF.